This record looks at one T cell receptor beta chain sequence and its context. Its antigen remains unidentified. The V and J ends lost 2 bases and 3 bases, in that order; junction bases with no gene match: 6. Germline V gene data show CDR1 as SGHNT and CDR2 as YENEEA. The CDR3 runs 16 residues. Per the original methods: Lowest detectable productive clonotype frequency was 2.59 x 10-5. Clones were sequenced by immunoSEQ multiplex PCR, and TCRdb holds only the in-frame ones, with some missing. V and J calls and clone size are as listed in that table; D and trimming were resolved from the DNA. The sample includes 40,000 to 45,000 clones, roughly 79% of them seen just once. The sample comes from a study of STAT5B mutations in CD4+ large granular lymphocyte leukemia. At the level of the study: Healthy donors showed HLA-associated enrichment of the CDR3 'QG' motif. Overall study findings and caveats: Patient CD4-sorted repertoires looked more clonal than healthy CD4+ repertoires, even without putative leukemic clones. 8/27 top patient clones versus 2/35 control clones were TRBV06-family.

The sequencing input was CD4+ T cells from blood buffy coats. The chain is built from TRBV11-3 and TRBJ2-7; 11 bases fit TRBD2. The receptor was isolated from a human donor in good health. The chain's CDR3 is CASSLPSGTSGYEQYF. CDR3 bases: TGTGCCAGCAGCTTACCCTCCGGGACTAGCGGCTACGAGCAGTACTTC.